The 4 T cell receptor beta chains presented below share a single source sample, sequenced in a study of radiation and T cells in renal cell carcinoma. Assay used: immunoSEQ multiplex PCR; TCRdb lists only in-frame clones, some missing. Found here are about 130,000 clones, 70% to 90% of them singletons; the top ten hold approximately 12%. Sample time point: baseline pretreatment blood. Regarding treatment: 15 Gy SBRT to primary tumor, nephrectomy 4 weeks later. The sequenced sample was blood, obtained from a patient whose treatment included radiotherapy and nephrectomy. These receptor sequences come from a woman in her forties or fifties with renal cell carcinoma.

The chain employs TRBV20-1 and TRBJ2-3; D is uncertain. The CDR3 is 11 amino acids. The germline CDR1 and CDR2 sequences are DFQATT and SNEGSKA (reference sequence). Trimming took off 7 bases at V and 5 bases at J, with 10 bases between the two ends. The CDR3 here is CSVHFGDTQYF. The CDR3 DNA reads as TGCAGTGTGCACTTCGGAGATACGCAGTATTTT.

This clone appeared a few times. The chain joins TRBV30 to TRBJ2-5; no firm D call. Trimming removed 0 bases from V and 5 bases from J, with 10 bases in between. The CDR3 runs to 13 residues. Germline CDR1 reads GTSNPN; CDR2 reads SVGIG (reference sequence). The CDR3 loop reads CAWSVLDPETQYF. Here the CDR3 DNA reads TGTGCCTGGAGTGTGTTGGATCCCGAGACCCAGTACTTC.

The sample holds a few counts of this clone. In DNA form, the CDR3 reads TGTGCCAGTAGTAGGGGGGCCCATGAAAAACTGTTTTTT. Its translation is CASSRGAHEKLFF. V usage is TRBV19 and J usage is TRBJ1-4, with D maybe TRBD1 (6 bases). CDR1 is LNHDA, CDR2 SQIVND, per germline (reference sequence). The CDR3 runs to 13 residues. The germline V and J ends were trimmed by 4 bases and 6 bases, with 9 bases remaining between them.

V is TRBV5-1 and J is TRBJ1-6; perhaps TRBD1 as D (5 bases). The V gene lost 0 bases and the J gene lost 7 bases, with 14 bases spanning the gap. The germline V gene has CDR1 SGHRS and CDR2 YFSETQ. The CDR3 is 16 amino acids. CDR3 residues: CASSLEPGLLNSPLHF. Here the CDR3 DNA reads TGCGCCAGCAGCTTGGAACCGGGACTCCTAAATTCACCCCTCCACTTT.